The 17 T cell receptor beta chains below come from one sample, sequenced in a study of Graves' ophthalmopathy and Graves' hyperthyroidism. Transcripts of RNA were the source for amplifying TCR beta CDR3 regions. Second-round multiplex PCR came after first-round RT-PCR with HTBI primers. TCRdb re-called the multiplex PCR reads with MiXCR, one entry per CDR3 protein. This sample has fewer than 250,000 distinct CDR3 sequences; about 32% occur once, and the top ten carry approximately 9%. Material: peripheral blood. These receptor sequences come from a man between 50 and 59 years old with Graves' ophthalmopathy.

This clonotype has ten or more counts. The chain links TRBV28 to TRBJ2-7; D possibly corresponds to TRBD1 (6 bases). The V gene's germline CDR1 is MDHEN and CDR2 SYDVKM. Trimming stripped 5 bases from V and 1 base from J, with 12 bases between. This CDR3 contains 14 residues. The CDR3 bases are TGTGCCAGCAGTCCCACAGGGTTTTCCTACGAGCAGTACTTC. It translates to CASSPTGFSYEQYF. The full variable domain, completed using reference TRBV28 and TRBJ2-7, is DVKVTQSSRYLVKRTGEKVFLECVQDMDHENMFWYRQDPGLGLRLIYFSYDVKMKEKGDIPEGYSVSREKKERFSLILESASTNQTSMYLCASSPTGFSYEQYFGPGTRLTVT.

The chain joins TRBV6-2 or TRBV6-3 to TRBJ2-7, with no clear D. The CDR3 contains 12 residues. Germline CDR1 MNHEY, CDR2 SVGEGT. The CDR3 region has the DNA TGTTCGTCGGGCCGGATGAGCTACGAGCAGTACTTC. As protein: CSSGRMSYEQYF.

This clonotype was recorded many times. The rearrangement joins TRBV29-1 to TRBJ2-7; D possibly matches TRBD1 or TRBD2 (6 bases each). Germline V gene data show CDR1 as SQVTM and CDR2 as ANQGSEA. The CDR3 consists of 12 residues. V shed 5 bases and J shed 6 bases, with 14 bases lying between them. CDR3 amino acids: CSVRGETGEQYF. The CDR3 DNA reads TGCAGCGTTAGGGGGGAAACTGGCGAGCAGTACTTC.

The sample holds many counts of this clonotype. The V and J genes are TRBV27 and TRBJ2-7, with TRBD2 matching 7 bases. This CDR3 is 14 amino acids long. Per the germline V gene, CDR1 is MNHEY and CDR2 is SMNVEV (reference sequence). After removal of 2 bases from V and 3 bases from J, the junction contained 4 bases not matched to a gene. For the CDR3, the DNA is TGTGCCAGCAGTTTAACTAGCGAGCACTACGAGCAGTACTTC. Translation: CASSLTSEHYEQYF.

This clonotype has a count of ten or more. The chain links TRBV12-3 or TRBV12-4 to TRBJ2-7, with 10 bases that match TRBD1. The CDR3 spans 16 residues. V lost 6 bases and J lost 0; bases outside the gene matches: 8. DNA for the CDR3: TGTGCCAGCAGCCCGGGACAGGGGAAAGGCTCCTACGAGCAGTACTTC. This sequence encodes CASSPGQGKGSYEQYF.

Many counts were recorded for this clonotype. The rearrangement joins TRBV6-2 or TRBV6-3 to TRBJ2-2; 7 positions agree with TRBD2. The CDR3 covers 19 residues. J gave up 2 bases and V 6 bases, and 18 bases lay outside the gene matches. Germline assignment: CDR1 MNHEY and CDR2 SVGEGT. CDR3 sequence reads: CASSRQPPASGVNTGELFF. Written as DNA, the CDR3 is TGTGCCAGCAGCCGACAGCCCCCGGCTAGCGGAGTTAACACCGGGGAGCTGTTTTTT.

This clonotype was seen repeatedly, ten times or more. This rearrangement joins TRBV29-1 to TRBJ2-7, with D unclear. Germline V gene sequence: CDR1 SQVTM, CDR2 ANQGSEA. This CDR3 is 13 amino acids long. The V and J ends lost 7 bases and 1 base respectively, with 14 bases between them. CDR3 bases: TGCAGCGCTCAGCTACCTATTTCCTACGAGCAGTACTTC. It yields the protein CSAQLPISYEQYF.

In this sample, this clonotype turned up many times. Here the CDR3 DNA reads TGTGCCAGCAGCTCGACGGTTAACTATGGCTACACCTTC. Translating it yields CASSSTVNYGYTF. This chain joins TRBV7-9 and TRBJ1-2; D is undetermined. The CDR3 has 13 amino acids. Trimming removed 4 bases from V and 1 base from J, with 7 bases in between. The germline V gene encodes CDR1 SEHNR and CDR2 FQNEAQ (reference sequence). The entire variable domain, with the rest obtained from reference TRBV7-9 and TRBJ1-2, is as follows: DTGVSQNPRHKITKRGQNVTFRCDPISEHNRLYWYRQTLGQGPEFLTYFQNEAQLEKSRLLSDRFSAERPKGSFSTLEIQRTEQGDSAMYLCASSSTVNYGYTFGSGTRLTVV.

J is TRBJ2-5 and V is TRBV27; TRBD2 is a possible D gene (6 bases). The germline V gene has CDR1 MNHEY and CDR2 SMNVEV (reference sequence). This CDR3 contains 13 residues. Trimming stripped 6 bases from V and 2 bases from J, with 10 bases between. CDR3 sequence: CASRLAGQETQYF. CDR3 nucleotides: TGTGCCAGCAGACTGGCGGGGCAAGAGACCCAGTACTTC.

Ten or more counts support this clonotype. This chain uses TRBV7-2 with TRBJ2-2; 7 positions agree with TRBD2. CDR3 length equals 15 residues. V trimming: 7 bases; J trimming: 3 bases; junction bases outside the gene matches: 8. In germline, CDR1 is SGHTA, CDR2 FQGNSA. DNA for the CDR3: TGTGCCAGCACCTTTTGGGAGGGAGACACCGGGGAGCTGTTTTTT. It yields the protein CASTFWEGDTGELFF.

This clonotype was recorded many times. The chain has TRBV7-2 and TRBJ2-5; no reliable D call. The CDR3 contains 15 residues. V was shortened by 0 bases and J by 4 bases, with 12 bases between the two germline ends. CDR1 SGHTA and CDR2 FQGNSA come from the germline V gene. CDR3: CASSLALGSGETQYF. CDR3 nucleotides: TGTGCCAGCAGCTTAGCGCTAGGGTCCGGAGAGACCCAGTACTTC.

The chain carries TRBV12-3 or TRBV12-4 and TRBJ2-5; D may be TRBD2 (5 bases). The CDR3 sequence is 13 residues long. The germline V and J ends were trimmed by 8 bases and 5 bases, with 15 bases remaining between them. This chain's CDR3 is CASGLDVGETQYF. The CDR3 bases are TGTGCCAGCGGACTGGACGTTGGGGAGACCCAGTACTTC.

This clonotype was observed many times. CDR3 region: CASSIDLGISVTQYF. The CDR3 coding sequence is TGTGCCAGTAGTATAGATTTGGGGATAAGCGTGACCCAGTACTTC. This chain uses TRBV19 with TRBJ2-5; D is unresolved. Trimming removed 0 bases from V and 7 bases from J, with 15 bases in between. The V gene's germline CDR1 is LNHDA and CDR2 SQIVND (reference sequence). The CDR3 is 15 residues long.

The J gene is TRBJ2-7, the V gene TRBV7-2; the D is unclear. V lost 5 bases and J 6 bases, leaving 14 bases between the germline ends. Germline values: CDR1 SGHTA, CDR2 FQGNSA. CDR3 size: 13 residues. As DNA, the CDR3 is TGTGCCAGCAGCCCATACAGAGCCTGCGAGCAGTACTTC. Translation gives CASSPYRACEQYF.

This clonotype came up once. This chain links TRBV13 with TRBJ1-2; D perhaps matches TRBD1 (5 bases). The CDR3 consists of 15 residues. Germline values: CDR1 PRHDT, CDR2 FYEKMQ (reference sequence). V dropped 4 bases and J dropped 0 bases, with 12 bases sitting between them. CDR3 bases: TGTGCCAGCAGCTCCGGACACAACGCTAACTATGGCTACACCTTC. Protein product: CASSSGHNANYGYTF.

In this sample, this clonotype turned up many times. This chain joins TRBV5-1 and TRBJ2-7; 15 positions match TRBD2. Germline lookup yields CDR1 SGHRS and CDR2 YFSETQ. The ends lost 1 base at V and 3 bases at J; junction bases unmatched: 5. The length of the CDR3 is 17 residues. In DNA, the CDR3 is TGCGCCAGCAGCTTGCCTGGGGGACTAGCGGGAGGCTACGAGCAGTACTTC. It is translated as CASSLPGGLAGGYEQYF.

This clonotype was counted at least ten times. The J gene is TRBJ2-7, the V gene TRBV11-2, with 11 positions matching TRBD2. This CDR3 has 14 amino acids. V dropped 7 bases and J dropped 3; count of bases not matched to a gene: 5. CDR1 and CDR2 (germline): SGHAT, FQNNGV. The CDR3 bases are TGTGCCAGCATCATCGGGACTAGCGGCTACGAGCAGTACTTC. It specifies CASIIGTSGYEQYF.